This T cell receptor beta chain was retrieved from a study of blood T cell repertoires in COVID-19. Original methodology: Reference gene primer amplification in the assay estimated nucleated cell counts. The method was immunoSEQ multiplex PCR; TCRdb's version includes in-frame clones alone and lacks a portion of them. V and J calls and clone size are copied from that table; D and trimming were computed from the DNA. The sample yields roughly 400,000 clones, 70% to 90% seen once. The CDR3 consists of 13 residues. Source material: PBMCs or T cells enriched from blood (not recorded which). This clonotype originated in a woman in her 40s with acute COVID-19. The V call is TRBV21-1, the J call TRBJ1-3; the DNA was not used to check the table's D call, TRBD1. TRBV21-1 is reported as a pseudogene. For the CDR3, the DNA is TGTGCCAGCAGAACAGGGCATGGTTACACCATATATTTT. This gives the protein CASRTGHGYTIYF.